The sequence of this TCR beta chain was determined in a study of Ad26.COV2.S vaccination and SARS-CoV-2 variants. For the study at large: Enrolled in COV1001, the donor was in the Ad26.COV2.S trial arm, which received the vaccine.

Treatment in this sample: roughly 19 received Ad26.COV2.S at low or high dose, single or two shots; roughly five received placebo; per-sample allocation not given. Sampling took place 63 days after the first vaccine or placebo injection. CDR3 length equals 15 residues. Germline values: CDR1 SNHLY, CDR2 FYNNEI. V was cut by 0 bases and J by 7 bases, with 13 bases left in between. This clone was recorded a few times. Data came from immunoSEQ multiplex PCR; TCRdb stores just in-frame clones and leaves some out. The sample holds about 680,000 clones, approximately 88% seen once. This receptor was obtained from a person between 18 and 65 years old who received the Ad26.COV2.S COVID-19 vaccine or a placebo. The V gene is TRBV2, the J gene TRBJ1-3; tentative D call: TRBD1 (5 bases). This material consisted of peripheral blood, taken in a trial of Ad26.COV2.S vaccine versus placebo. The CDR3 reads CASSEARGRANTIYF. In nucleotides, the CDR3 is TGTGCCAGCAGTGAAGCGCGCGGCAGGGCGAACACCATATATTTT. The full variable domain, its missing parts supplied by reference TRBV2 and TRBJ1-3, is EPEVTQTPSHQVTQMGQEVILRCVPISNHLYFYWYRQILGQKVEFLVSFYNNEISEKSEIFDDQFSVERPDGSNFTLKIRSTKLEDSAMYFCASSEARGRANTIYFGEGSWLTVV.